A single sample is the source of the 15 T cell receptor beta chains below, sequenced in a study of cytomegalovirus exposure and HLA in healthy donors. Amplification used 60 Vbeta primers and 13 Jbeta primers. Measured with immunoSEQ multiplex PCR; TCRdb has only the in-frame clones, and not every one. The table lists tens of thousands of clones. Material: PBMCs. These receptor sequences come from a woman aged 40 to 50 in good health and CMV-seronegative.

CDR3 sequence: CASSRLGNGELFF. CDR3 coding DNA: TGTGCCAGCAGCCGACTGGGTAACGGGGAGCTGTTTTTT. The rearrangement links TRBV5-4 to TRBJ2-2; no definite D call. With 4 bases removed from V and 7 bases from J, the gap between germline ends came to 11 bases. The CDR3 covers 13 residues. The germline V gene encodes CDR1 SGHNT and CDR2 YYREEE (reference sequence).

This sequence joins TRBV11-1 and TRBJ1-2; 7 nucleotides line up with TRBD1. After removal of 5 bases from V and 8 bases from J, the junction contained 8 bases not matched to a gene. CDR3 length equals 13 residues. Germline V gives CDR1 SGHAT, CDR2 FQDESV (reference sequence). CDR3 protein: CASSPPTGRGYTF. The CDR3 region has the DNA TGTGCCAGCAGCCCCCCGACAGGGCGAGGCTACACCTTC.

The chain couples TRBV6-6 to TRBJ2-1; D is possibly TRBD2 (5 bases). The V end was cut by 2 bases, the J end by 10 bases, with 9 bases between. This CDR3 contains 12 residues. CDR1 MNHNY and CDR2 SVGAGI come from the germline V gene (reference sequence). The CDR3: CASSYPRREQFF. The CDR3 DNA reads TGTGCCAGCAGTTACCCCCGGAGGGAGCAGTTCTTC.

The V gene is TRBV4-1, the J gene TRBJ2-5; 16 nucleotides agree with TRBD2. This CDR3 contains 19 residues. Germline CDR1 MGHRA, CDR2 YSYEKL. The V and J ends lost 0 bases and 5 bases, in that order; junction bases with no gene match: 9. The CDR3 is CASSQDSSGLAGGWETQYF. The CDR3, as DNA: TGCGCCAGCAGCCAAGACAGCTCGGGACTAGCGGGAGGGTGGGAGACCCAGTACTTC.

This chain links TRBV9 with TRBJ2-7; 10 bases are a match to TRBD1. Germline CDR1 reads SGDLS; CDR2 reads YYNGEE. The CDR3 runs 15 residues. V shed 4 bases, J shed 7 bases, and the junction held 11 bases outside the gene matches. The CDR3 nucleotides are TGTGCCAGCAGCACAGACCCTGGACAGGGGGGGGAGCAGTACTTC. Translating gives CASSTDPGQGGEQYF.

The rearrangement joins TRBV5-1 to TRBJ2-5, with D possibly TRBD2 on 5 matching bases. Trimming cost V 0 bases and J 6 bases, with 12 bases left between them. The CDR3 consists of 14 residues. Germline V lookup: CDR1 SGHRS, CDR2 YFSETQ. This chain's CDR3 is CASSLASTGKTQYF. The CDR3 DNA reads as TGCGCCAGCAGCTTGGCGAGCACGGGGAAGACCCAGTACTTC.

V and J are TRBV5-8 and TRBJ1-2; possibly TRBD1 for D (5 bases). The CDR3 is made up of 15 amino acids. Germline V gene data show CDR1 as SGHTS and CDR2 as YDEGEE. The V gene lost 1 base and the J gene lost 5 bases, with 15 bases spanning the gap. The CDR3, as DNA: TGTGCCAGCAGCTTGCCGACAGATATACTATATGGCTACACCTTC. Its protein is CASSLPTDILYGYTF.

This chain links TRBV6-6 with TRBJ2-1, with a tentative D call TRBD2 (6 bases). V was shortened by 6 bases and J by 10 bases, with 25 bases between the two germline ends. CDR3 size: 16 residues. Germline lookup yields CDR1 MNHNY and CDR2 SVGAGI (reference sequence). Here the CDR3 reads CASRQPGGRDGLEQFF. In DNA form, the CDR3 reads TGTGCCAGCAGACAGCCCGGTGGGCGGGATGGTTTAGAGCAGTTCTTC.

The rearrangement links TRBV5-1 to TRBJ1-2, with 8 positions matching TRBD1. The CDR3 loop spans 14 amino acids. Germline CDR1 reads SGHRS; CDR2 reads YFSETQ. J gave up 1 base and V 7 bases, and 6 bases lay outside the gene matches. For the CDR3, the DNA is TGCGCCAGCGGACAGGGCACCGTTAACTATGGCTACACCTTC. Its translation is CASGQGTVNYGYTF.

This rearrangement joins TRBV25-1 to TRBJ1-4, with D possibly being TRBD1 (6 bases). Germline V gene sequence: CDR1 MGHDK, CDR2 SYGVNS. V lost 8 bases and J lost 6, with 16 bases in between. This CDR3 is 14 amino acids long. The CDR3: CASRRRGADEKLFF. CDR3 DNA: TGTGCCAGCCGCCGGCGGGGGGCGGATGAAAAACTGTTTTTT.

V usage is TRBV5-8 and J usage is TRBJ2-7; possibly TRBD2 for D (6 bases). This CDR3 has 16 residues. Trimming shortened V by 4 bases and J by 6 bases, and 23 bases separated the two germline ends. The germline gives CDR1 SGHTS, CDR2 YDEGEE. This CDR3 is CASSASNPGPRGEQYF. The CDR3 DNA reads TGTGCCAGCAGCGCATCGAACCCCGGGCCGCGGGGCGAGCAGTACTTC.

Here the CDR3 DNA reads TGTGCCATCAGTGAGGTGGGGACTCCGTCGAATGAGCAGTTCTTC. Translated, it gives CAISEVGTPSNEQFF. The rearrangement links TRBV10-3 to TRBJ2-1; possible D gene TRBD2, 6 bases. The CDR3 extends over 15 amino acids. With 2 bases removed from V and 7 bases from J, the gap between germline ends came to 15 bases. Germline CDR1 ENHRY, CDR2 SYGVKD.

The chain employs TRBV11-2 and TRBJ2-1, with D perhaps matching TRBD2 (5 bases). Trimming removed 4 bases from V and 5 bases from J, with 12 bases in between. Germline lookup yields CDR1 SGHAT and CDR2 FQNNGV. The CDR3 is 14 residues long. CDR3 in amino acids: CASSSASPDNEQFF. Written as DNA, the CDR3 is TGTGCCAGCAGCTCGGCTAGCCCCGACAATGAGCAGTTCTTC.

The rearrangement joins TRBV30 to TRBJ1-5; D ambiguous. V lost 2 bases, J lost 4 bases, and 9 bases lay in between. The CDR3 runs 13 residues. Germline V lookup: CDR1 GTSNPN, CDR2 SVGIG (reference sequence). CDR3 in DNA: TGTGCCTGGAGTTGGAGCCCGAATCAGCCCCAGCATTTT. Translation gives CAWSWSPNQPQHF.

The chain combines TRBV7-9 with TRBJ2-5; weak D call: TRBD2 (7 bases). The V end was cut by 6 bases, the J end by 2 bases, with 19 bases between. The CDR3 extends over 16 amino acids. Germline CDR1 is SEHNR and CDR2 is FQNEAQ (reference sequence). The CDR3 reads CASSGGGRSLQETQYF. CDR3 coding DNA: TGTGCCAGCAGTGGGGGGGGCAGGTCCCTACAAGAGACCCAGTACTTC.